This TCR beta chain was captured in a study of blood T cell repertoires in COVID-19. The overall study: The origin of the acute and convalescent COVID-19 samples was the United States, Italy and Spain. Sources were T cells, B-cell-depleted T cells, or PBMCs; the material itself was cDNA or gDNA.

The length of the CDR3 is 14 residues. Germline CDR1 is SGHRS and CDR2 is YFSETQ. Trimming stripped 0 bases from V and 5 bases from J, with 10 bases between. In the original processing: It was from reference gene primer amplification that nucleated cell counts were estimated. Using immunoSEQ multiplex PCR, the repertoire was profiled, and TCRdb retains in-frame clones only, with some absent. That table is the source of V, J and clone size, and D and trimming were worked out from the DNA. The profile shows around 130,000 clones, almost 85% of them singletons. This clone turned up a few times. The receptor comes from a man aged 45-60 years with acute or convalescent COVID-19. This chain links TRBV5-1 with TRBJ2-3; D is undetermined. The sequenced sample consisted of peripheral blood. CDR3 protein: CASSLGTTVDTQYF. The CDR3 region has the DNA TGCGCCAGCAGCTTGGGCACCACGGTAGATACGCAGTATTTT. The variable domain in full, with the rest retrieved from reference TRBV5-1 and TRBJ2-3, is KAGVTQTPRYLIKTRGQQVTLSCSPISGHRSVSWYQQTPGQGLQFLFEYFSETQRNKGNFPGRFSGRQFSNSRSEMNVSTLELGDSALYLCASSLGTTVDTQYFGPGTRLTVL.